Described below is a single T cell receptor (beta chain) sequence and its context. In its sample, this clonotype was seen a few times. This receptor's antigen is unknown. It has no much larger one-base neighbor in the sample; base qualities were not kept. Per the germline V gene, MDHEN is the CDR1 and SYDVKM is the CDR2. V drops 10 bases and J drops 6 bases, leaving 11 bases in between. The CDR3 goes from the cysteine to the phenylalanine over 11 residues. This entry keeps only the CDR3 DNA: 33 bases, framed from base 1. The sample's treatment or condition label, decoded: live attenuated yellow fever vaccine strain. At each blood-draw timepoint, two biological replicates of bulk PBMCs were obtained. PBMCs were isolated from peripheral blood using a standard Ficoll-Paque protocol. RNA was extracted with TriZol from bulk PBMCs, CD4 and CD8 fractions, and dextramer-positive and dextramer-negative fractions.

This specimen belongs to a study of T cells after yellow fever vaccination (dated by TCRdb to between 2019 and 2020). With regard to the full study: Libraries from fractions with low cell numbers were prepared with the SMART-Seq v4 Ultra Low Input RNA kit. To follow T-cell clones before and after both primary and booster YFV17D yellow fever vaccination, bulk TCR alpha and beta repertoires underwent longitudinal sequencing. Two healthy male donors, one aged 18 to 29 and one aged 30 to 40 years, were included in the cohort. Blood was collected at multiple timepoints before and after primary and secondary immunization, and bulk PBMC replicates and cell subsets were isolated. General conclusions and limits of the study: A small share of clonotypes was detected in both CD4 and CD8 compartments, with the overlap likely arising from convergent recombination. Because abundant contaminating clonotypes from the bulk population could be contained in FACS-sorted repertoires, computational filtering was required. Compared with the primary T-cell response, the secondary T-cell response was weaker but faster, peaking on day 5 rather than day 15. After the booster, most of the clones that had expanded following primary vaccination were detected again (almost 98% of CD4 and around 88% of CD8), which suggests that memory was broadly maintained. Because only a couple of donors were included in the study, the extent to which the findings can be generalized is limited.

TCR cDNA was synthesized by 5'RACE template switching, which introduced a universal primer site and unique molecular identifiers. Priming of cDNA synthesis was performed from both the TCR alpha and TCR beta constant segments. Libraries were amplified in two PCR steps, with sample barcodes and sequencing adapters added in the second step. Sequencing of the libraries was done on either Illumina HiSeq 2500 (2x100 bp) or NovaSeq (2x150 bp). From the authors' description of their analysis: MIGEC was used to demultiplex reads and collapse the reads into UMI consensus sequences, and MiXCR was used for V(D)J alignment. Vaccine-responding clonotypes were identified with edgeR using replicate PBMC samples, with FDR below 0.01 and a log2 fold change above 5 up to day 15 being required. Bulk clonotypes were assigned CD4 or CD8 identity according to which sequenced CD4 or CD8 repertoire held them at higher abundance. TCRdb's own reprocessing of the public reads used fastp at Q25 and MiXCR and kept productive beta chains. CDR3 protein duplicates are merged, each entry listing the most common genes and DNA. The V and J calls here are based on TCRdb, not the publication. For this sample there are some 300,000 distinct CDR3 sequences; approximately 8% appear just once. The ten top clones hold approximately 15% of the sample.

The chain employs TRBV28 and TRBJ2-3, with no D gene named confidently. Sequenced material: PBMCs, taken around 45 days after the first yellow fever vaccination. The clonotype comes from a man between 18 and 35 years old who received the YFV17D yellow fever vaccine. CDR3 protein: CATSLLDTQYF. The sequenced DNA is TGTGCCACCTCGCTTCTGGATACGCAGTATTTT. The entire variable domain, with the stretches around the CDR3 drawn from the reference TRBV28 and TRBJ2-3 proteins, is DVKVTQSSRYLVKRTGEKVFLECVQDMDHENMFWYRQDPGLGLRLIYFSYDVKMKEKGDIPEGYSVSREKKERFSLILESASTNQTSMYLCATSLLDTQYFGPGTRLTVL.